Listed here are 26 T cell receptor beta chains from one sample, sequenced in a study of vaccination and CD4 T cells after COVID-19. Oncomine TCR Beta short-read sequencing was applied to DNA from cultured CD4+ T cells. TCRdb re-called the PCR reads with MiXCR, one entry per CDR3 protein. The sample carries around 11,000 distinct CDR3 sequences, about 26% recorded once. What these receptors recognize is not known. Indicated treatment: approximately 11-day PBMC culture with coronavirus spike peptide pools or control peptides (ViraFEST assay). Sequenced material: CD4+ T cells from blood, cultured in vitro, taken after SARS-CoV-2 vaccination. The origin of the receptors is a human donor who had recovered from COVID-19.

This clonotype was seen only a few times. V usage is TRBV7-2 and J usage is TRBJ1-1; D might be TRBD1 (5 bases). The V and J ends lost 1 base and 8 bases respectively, with 14 bases between them. The CDR3 covers 14 residues. Germline values: CDR1 SGHTA, CDR2 FQGNSA. The chain's CDR3 is CASSLVVGQGEAFF. CDR3 sequence (DNA): TGTGCCAGCAGCTTAGTTGTGGGGCAGGGAGAAGCTTTCTTT.

The gene calls are TRBV20-1 and TRBJ1-5; D gene uncertain. The CDR3 sequence is 14 residues long. Deletions cut 2 bases from V and 9 bases from J, with 17 bases between. The germline V gene encodes CDR1 DFQATT and CDR2 SNEGSKA (reference sequence). The CDR3 nucleotides read TGCAGTGCTAGACCACCCGGGAGACGGGGGCCCCAGCATTTT. Translated: CSARPPGRRGPQHF.

The J gene is TRBJ1-6, the V gene TRBV10-3, with 7 bases that match TRBD1. Germline V gene data show CDR1 as ENHRY and CDR2 as SYGVKD. Trimming cost V 8 bases and J 6 bases; bases outside gene matches: 4. CDR3 length equals 13 residues. Written as DNA, the CDR3 is TGTGCCATCCAGGGGGAATTTAATTCACCCCTCCACTTT. Translating it yields CAIQGEFNSPLHF.

The chain recombines TRBV20-1 with TRBJ2-7; the D gene is possibly TRBD1 (5 bases). V gave up 0 bases and J gave up 1 base, with 13 bases separating them. The CDR3 contains 15 residues. The germline V gene encodes CDR1 DFQATT and CDR2 SNEGSKA (reference sequence). The CDR3, as DNA: TGCAGTGCTAGAGATCCCCAGGGATTTTCCTACGAGCAGTACTTC. It codes for CSARDPQGFSYEQYF.

In its sample, this clonotype ranks as medium-sized. The V gene is TRBV20-1, the J gene TRBJ1-5; 8 positions agree with TRBD1. V lost 5 bases and J lost 4; bases outside the gene matches: 10. The CDR3 totals 15 residues. The germline gives CDR1 DFQATT, CDR2 SNEGSKA (reference sequence). CDR3 region: CSAEGGDRPNQPQHF. As DNA, the CDR3 is TGCAGTGCTGAGGGGGGGGACAGGCCAAATCAGCCCCAGCATTTT.

This clonotype occurred a few times. V and J are TRBV6-5 and TRBJ2-1; D gene uncertain. Looked up from germline, CDR1 is MNHEY and CDR2 is SVGAGI. The CDR3 extends over 14 amino acids. V was shortened by 4 bases and J by 6 bases, with 13 bases between the two germline ends. CDR3 protein: CASSFGLWGNEQFF. The CDR3 coding sequence is TGTGCCAGCAGTTTCGGGCTTTGGGGCAATGAGCAGTTCTTC.

The chain carries TRBV10-1 and TRBJ2-7; D unresolved. The CDR3 runs 14 residues. Germline CDR1 reads WNHNN; CDR2 reads SYGVQD (reference sequence). Trimming took off 0 bases at V and 2 bases at J, with 8 bases between the two ends. This chain's CDR3 is CASSESGRAYEQYF. The CDR3 DNA is TGCGCCAGCAGTGAGTCTGGACGGGCCTACGAGCAGTACTTC.

Sample share makes this clonotype medium-sized. The chain combines TRBV7-3 with TRBJ2-3; TRBD2 agrees at 8 bases. This CDR3 spans 17 amino acids. Looked up from germline, CDR1 is SGHTA and CDR2 is FQGTGA. With 5 bases clipped from V and 0 bases from J, the junction kept 10 bases outside the gene matches. The DNA for the CDR3 is TGTGCCAGCAGCAAGCGACTAGCGCGGGGGAGCACAGATACGCAGTATTTT. Residues: CASSKRLARGSTDTQYF. The complete variable domain, with remaining parts taken from reference TRBV7-3 and TRBJ2-3, reads GAGVSQTPSNKVTEKGKYVELRCDPISGHTALYWYRQSLGQGPEFLIYFQGTGAADDSGLPNDRFFAVRPEGSVSTLKIQRTERGDSAVYLCASSKRLARGSTDTQYFGPGTRLTVL.

This clonotype has a handful of counts. CDR3 loop: CASSLTAGNTIYF. Here the CDR3 DNA reads TGTGCCAGCAGTTTAACAGCTGGAAACACCATATATTTT. The genes are TRBV28 and TRBJ1-3; D is unresolved. Trimming shortened V by 2 bases and J by 2 bases, and 4 bases separated the two germline ends. Germline V gives CDR1 MDHEN, CDR2 SYDVKM. There are 13 residues in the CDR3.

In this sample, this clonotype turned up a few times. This chain uses TRBV6-1 with TRBJ2-1; 9 bases align to TRBD2. The V gene end was trimmed by 6 bases and the J gene end by 6 bases; junction bases not matched to a gene: 3. The CDR3 is 13 residues long. Germline V gene sequence: CDR1 MNHNS, CDR2 SASEGT. Here the CDR3 reads CASRGAGGNEQFF. Here the CDR3 DNA reads TGTGCCAGCAGGGGAGCGGGAGGCAATGAGCAGTTCTTC.

This clonotype is termed medium-sized. The V gene is TRBV6-5, the J gene TRBJ1-2, with D maybe TRBD1 (6 bases). V was cut by 2 bases and J by 1 base, with 8 bases left in between. The CDR3 consists of 14 residues. The V gene's germline CDR1 is MNHEY and CDR2 SVGAGI. The CDR3: CASSYGQLNYGYTF. CDR3 in DNA: TGTGCCAGCAGTTACGGACAGCTTAACTATGGCTACACCTTC.

The J gene is TRBJ2-3, the V gene TRBV7-3; 11 bases match TRBD2. V shed 3 bases and J 5 bases; nucleotides not matched to a gene: 7. Per germline, CDR1 SGHTA and CDR2 FQGTGA. The CDR3 is made up of 16 amino acids. CDR3 coding DNA: TGTGCCAGCAGCTTGGTTAGCGGGGGGGTAGGAGATACGCAGTATTTT. Protein product: CASSLVSGGVGDTQYF. Based on the CDR3 plus reference TRBV7-3 and TRBJ2-3, the full variable domain is GAGVSQTPSNKVTEKGKYVELRCDPISGHTALYWYRQSLGQGPEFLIYFQGTGAADDSGLPNDRFFAVRPEGSVSTLKIQRTERGDSAVYLCASSLVSGGVGDTQYFGPGTRLTVL.

This clonotype turned up a few times. The chain combines TRBV7-8 with TRBJ2-1; 7 bases match TRBD1. This CDR3 is built from 13 residues. Germline values: CDR1 SGHVS, CDR2 FQNEAQ. V lost 6 bases and J lost 15; bases outside the gene matches: 14. Here the CDR3 reads CASSNRGRVVWFF. Written as DNA, the CDR3 is TGTGCCAGCAGTAACAGGGGCCGGGTGGTTTGGTTCTTC.

Here the CDR3 reads CASSPPGQGFYEQYF. The CDR3 nucleotides are TGTGCCAGCTCACCACCGGGACAGGGGTTTTACGAGCAGTACTTC. J is TRBJ2-7 and V is TRBV18; 10 positions match TRBD1. The CDR3 length is 15 residues. Germline trimming cut 0 bases from V and 4 bases from J; bases unmatched to any gene: 3. Germline-derived CDR1 and CDR2 are KGHSH and LQKENI.

V is TRBV10-3 and J is TRBJ1-5; 9 bases agree with TRBD1. The CDR3 is made up of 16 amino acids. The V gene end was trimmed by 5 bases and the J gene end by 6 bases; junction bases not matched to a gene: 11. The germline gives CDR1 ENHRY, CDR2 SYGVKD. In DNA form, the CDR3 reads TGTGCCATCAGTCCCGGGACAGGGACGCAAGCTCAGCCCCAGCATTTT. It encodes CAISPGTGTQAQPQHF.

This chain uses TRBV6-4 with TRBJ2-7, with a possible D match to TRBD1 (6 bases). The CDR3 is made up of 13 amino acids. Germline V CDR1 and CDR2: MRHNA, SNTAGT. With 0 bases removed from V and 4 bases from J, the gap between germline ends came to 7 bases. The CDR3 region has the DNA TGTGCCAGCAGTGACTCAGGGGGATACGAGCAGTACTTC. This translates into CASSDSGGYEQYF.

The J gene is TRBJ1-1, the V gene TRBV6-1; D gene unclear. The CDR3 sequence is 12 residues long. V was clipped by 4 bases and J by 3 bases, with 6 bases between them. In germline, CDR1 is MNHNS, CDR2 SASEGT. CDR3 DNA sequence: TGTGCCAGCAGTGGCCGGTACACTGAAGCTTTCTTT. It encodes CASSGRYTEAFF.

This clonotype was recorded once. This rearrangement joins TRBV19 to TRBJ2-5; D gene ambiguous. Germline V lookup: CDR1 LNHDA, CDR2 SQIVND (reference sequence). The CDR3 contains 13 residues. Trimming removed 6 bases from V and 5 bases from J, with 13 bases in between. The CDR3 bases are TGTGCCAGTAGCGCGACACAATTGGAGACCCAGTACTTC. It is translated as CASSATQLETQYF.

J is TRBJ2-1 and V is TRBV7-9; the D gene is possibly TRBD2 (5 bases). The germline V and J ends were trimmed by 6 bases and 9 bases, with 15 bases remaining between them. Germline CDR1 reads SEHNR; CDR2 reads FQNEAQ (reference sequence). The CDR3 covers 13 residues. In nucleotides, the CDR3 is TGTGCCAGCAGGTCTAGGGAGCGGCCTGAGCAGTTCTTC. The encoded protein is CASRSRERPEQFF.

This clonotype was counted a few times. The CDR3, as DNA: TGTGCCAGCAGAAACAGTGGGCATCAGCCCCAGCATTTT. The encoded protein is CASRNSGHQPQHF. The chain employs TRBV6-1 and TRBJ1-5; D gene unclear. Trimming took 6 bases from V and 5 from J, leaving 11 bases between them. The CDR3 consists of 13 residues. Germline V gene sequence: CDR1 MNHNS, CDR2 SASEGT.

In its sample, this clonotype was seen a few times. The V and J genes are TRBV20-1 and TRBJ2-7, with 8 bases identical to TRBD2. The CDR3 consists of 14 residues. Germline V gene data show CDR1 as DFQATT and CDR2 as SNEGSKA (reference sequence). V dropped 0 bases and J dropped 3; count of bases not matched to a gene: 4. The CDR3 loop is CSARESGRGYEQYF. Here the CDR3 DNA reads TGCAGTGCTAGAGAGAGCGGGAGAGGCTACGAGCAGTACTTC.

In its sample, this clonotype is medium-sized. V is TRBV20-1 and J is TRBJ1-2, with D perhaps matching TRBD1 (5 bases). The germline V gene encodes CDR1 DFQATT and CDR2 SNEGSKA (reference sequence). Trimming pared 2 bases from V and 4 bases from J, leaving 11 bases between. The CDR3 length is 13 residues. The CDR3: CSARIGAIYGYTF. For the CDR3, the DNA is TGCAGTGCTAGAATCGGGGCCATCTATGGCTACACCTTC.

This clonotype was counted only a few times. The chain carries TRBV15 and TRBJ1-1, with 7 bases lining up with TRBD1. Germline assignment: CDR1 LNHNV and CDR2 YYDKDF (reference sequence). Trimming removed 4 bases from V and 5 bases from J; junction bases left unmatched: 10. The CDR3 has 15 amino acids. The CDR3 nucleotides read TGTGCCACCAGCATACTAGACAGGGAGGGGACTGAAGCTTTCTTT. Translated: CATSILDREGTEAFF.

The chain links TRBV11-3 to TRBJ2-5, with TRBD1 matching over 10 bases. This CDR3 comprises 14 residues. J gave up 4 bases and V 5 bases, and 4 bases lay outside the gene matches. In germline, CDR1 is SGHNT, CDR2 YENEEA. The CDR3 region is CASSLDRGAETQYF. CDR3 nucleotides: TGTGCCAGCAGCCTGGACAGGGGGGCAGAGACCCAGTACTTC.

The V gene is TRBV6-1, the J gene TRBJ2-1; unclear D gene. The CDR3 is made up of 9 amino acids. Per the germline V gene, CDR1 is MNHNS and CDR2 is SASEGT. Trimming pared 10 bases from V and 7 bases from J, leaving 5 bases between. CDR3 DNA: TGTGCCATCGCTAATGAGCAGTTCTTC. It is translated as CAIANEQFF.

This clonotype was found a few times. DNA for the CDR3: TGTGCCAGCCTAGGAGCTACCCTTTTGCACGAGCAGTACTTC. This translates into CASLGATLLHEQYF. This sequence joins TRBV28 and TRBJ2-7; D is unresolved. The CDR3 spans 14 residues. V lost 8 bases, J lost 5 bases, and 19 bases lay in between. CDR1 MDHEN and CDR2 SYDVKM come from the germline V gene.